The 21 T cell receptor beta chains below all came from one sample that was sequenced in a study of blood T cells in healthy people across ages. Using a J-beta primer mix together with a sample-barcoded 5' primer, a second PCR was run for roughly 6 to 12 cycles. Via MiXCR, TCRdb re-called the 5' RACE reads, giving one row per CDR3 protein. The sample lists about 640,000 distinct CDR3 sequences, approximately 30% occurring once. Sequenced material: blood. These receptors were taken from a woman of 80 years or more in good health.

This clonotype appeared many times. The chain joins TRBV20-1 to TRBJ1-5, with D uncertain. Germline lookup yields CDR1 DFQATT and CDR2 SNEGSKA (reference sequence). The CDR3 extends over 12 amino acids. Trimming took off 6 bases at V and 5 bases at J, with 11 bases between the two ends. The CDR3 protein is CSASAADQPQHF. The CDR3 coding sequence is TGCAGTGCCTCCGCCGCCGATCAGCCCCAGCATTTT.

This clonotype was observed a handful of times. V gene TRBV20-1 combines with J gene TRBJ2-7, with 8 nucleotides matching TRBD2. This CDR3 has 15 residues. Germline CDR1 DFQATT, CDR2 SNEGSKA (reference sequence). J gave up 4 bases and V 1 base, and 9 bases lay outside the gene matches. The CDR3 here is CSARGGGGQFYEQYF. In DNA, the CDR3 is TGCAGTGCTAGAGGGGGCGGGGGGCAATTTTACGAGCAGTACTTC.

The rearrangement links TRBV6-1 to TRBJ2-5; D unclear. Germline assignment: CDR1 MNHNS and CDR2 SASEGT. The V end was cut by 3 bases, the J end by 5 bases, with 19 bases between. This CDR3 region has 16 residues. The CDR3 region is CASSEWGSAAGETQYF. CDR3 sequence (DNA): TGTGCCAGCAGTGAGTGGGGATCCGCCGCTGGGGAGACCCAGTACTTC.

This clonotype was counted a few times. This chain links TRBV2 with TRBJ2-1; the D call may be TRBD1 or TRBD2 (6 bases each). The J call could be wrong; TRBJ2-7 is a better fit for the DNA end. Germline assignment: CDR1 SNHLY and CDR2 FYNNEI. The CDR3 is made up of 15 amino acids. The CDR3 sequence is CASSLQGLSYNEQYF. The CDR3 DNA reads as TGTGCCAGCAGTTTACAGGGACTCTCCTACAATGAGCAGTACTTC.

The V call is TRBV7-2, the J call TRBJ1-3; the D gene is possibly TRBD1 (5 bases). The V end was cut by 0 bases, the J end by 0 bases, with 12 bases between. Germline V gene sequence: CDR1 SGHTA, CDR2 FQGNSA. CDR3 length: 17 residues. CDR3 DNA sequence: TGTGCCAGCAGCTTAGCGGGGACGGGACTCTCTGGAAACACCATATATTTT. As protein: CASSLAGTGLSGNTIYF.

This clonotype was seen only a few times. The gene calls are TRBV7-6 and TRBJ1-2; a possible D gene is TRBD1 (5 bases). The length of the CDR3 is 15 residues. V was shortened by 4 bases and J by 3 bases, with 15 bases between the two germline ends. In germline, CDR1 is SGHVS, CDR2 FNYEAQ. This CDR3 is CASSSPGAGDYGYTF. As DNA, the CDR3 is TGTGCCAGCAGCTCGCCCGGGGCGGGAGACTATGGCTACACCTTC.

The table lists this clonotype with many counts. The chain is built from TRBV11-2 and TRBJ2-7, with 7 bases that match TRBD2. The germline V gene encodes CDR1 SGHAT and CDR2 FQNNGV. Losses at the gene ends were 5 bases for V and 2 bases for J; bases not matched to a gene: 9. This CDR3 is built from 15 residues. The CDR3 loop reads CASSPSLGGAYEQYF. The CDR3 DNA sequence: TGTGCCAGCAGCCCCTCCCTGGGGGGGGCCTACGAGCAGTACTTC.

V is TRBV10-3 and J is TRBJ2-7; D possibly corresponds to TRBD2 (6 bases). The germline V gene has CDR1 ENHRY and CDR2 SYGVKD. V was pared by 2 bases and J by 4 bases, with 12 bases between. CDR3 length: 14 amino acids. The CDR3 is CAISELAGRYEQYF. In DNA form, the CDR3 reads TGTGCCATCAGTGAGCTGGCGGGGAGGTACGAGCAGTACTTC.

To note about this clonotype: A read error may be the cause here, since a much bigger clone is one base away. This chain uses TRBV6-5 with TRBJ2-4; TRBD1 matches 8 bases. The better agreement between TRBJ2-7 and the DNA end casts doubt on the J call. The CDR3 sequence is 15 residues long. Per germline, CDR1 MNHEY and CDR2 SVGAGI. CDR3 nucleotides: TGTGCCAGCAGTTGGGGACAGGCGACCCGCTACGAGCAGTACTTC. Its translation: CASSWGQATRYEQYF.

Many counts were recorded for this clonotype. V usage is TRBV4-3 and J usage is TRBJ1-1; D gene uncertain. The V end lost 1 base, the J end lost 1 base, and 4 bases lay between the germline ends. The CDR3 is 13 amino acids. Germline V gene lookup returns CDR1 LGHNA and CDR2 YSLEER. CDR3 protein: CASSQVSNTEAFF. The DNA for the CDR3 is TGCGCCAGCAGCCAAGTCTCGAACACTGAAGCTTTCTTT.

This clonotype was recorded many times. This may stem from a read error, because a much larger clone lies one nucleotide away. Here the CDR3 DNA reads TGCAGCGGGCGACAGGGCCCCTACGAGCAGTACTTC. Translated, it gives CSGRQGPYEQYF. This chain connects TRBV29-1 to TRBJ2-7; 7 bases line up with TRBD1. V gave up 7 bases and J gave up 2 bases; unmatched junction bases: 5. This CDR3 comprises 12 residues. Germline V CDR1 and CDR2: SQVTM, ANQGSEA.

A remark on this clonotype: Being one base from a much bigger clone, this may be a read error. CDR3 sequence: CASSAQGRVYF. The CDR3, as DNA: TGTGCCAGCAGCGCACAGGGAAGAGTGTACTTC. J is TRBJ2-4 and V is TRBV7-8, with a possible D match to TRBD1 (6 bases). CDR3 size: 11 residues. V was trimmed by 5 bases and J by 15 bases, leaving 14 bases between them. The germline V gene has CDR1 SGHVS and CDR2 FQNEAQ.

The table lists this clonotype with a few counts. The gene calls are TRBV9 and TRBJ2-2, with TRBD2 as a possible D gene (7 bases). The ends were cut back, 3 bases at V and 5 bases at J, with 14 bases in the middle. The CDR3 loop spans 15 amino acids. CDR1 is SGDLS and CDR2 is YYNGEE in the germline V gene. The CDR3 region has the DNA TGTGCCAGCAGCGGGGGGGGGCGAAGGACCGGGGAGCTGTTTTTT. Translated: CASSGGGRRTGELFF.

The chain carries TRBV19 and TRBJ2-3; the D gene is possibly TRBD1 (6 bases). There are 15 residues in the CDR3. The germline CDR1 and CDR2 sequences are LNHDA and SQIVND (reference sequence). The ends were cut back, 4 bases at V and 11 bases at J, with 22 bases in the middle. DNA of the CDR3: TGTGCCAGTAGTACCCAAGGTGTGACAGGCGAAGGGCAGTATTTT. Its protein is CASSTQGVTGEGQYF. The full variable domain, completed using reference TRBV19 and TRBJ2-3, is DGGITQSPKYLFRKEGQNVTLSCEQNLNHDAMYWYRQDPGQGLRLIYYSQIVNDFQKGDIAEGYSVSREKKESFPLTVTSAQKNPTAFYLCASSTQGVTGEGQYFGPGTRLTVL.

The CDR3 bases are TGCAGTGTTTCCCCTAAGACTAGCGACACAGATACGCAGTATTTT. Translation: CSVSPKTSDTDTQYF. The rearrangement links TRBV20-1 to TRBJ2-3, with 8 bases matching TRBD2. With 7 bases clipped from V and 2 bases from J, the junction kept 11 bases outside the gene matches. This CDR3 has 15 residues. Germline V gene sequence: CDR1 DFQATT, CDR2 SNEGSKA (reference sequence).

This chain connects TRBV28 to TRBJ2-5; D is uncertain. V was trimmed by 2 bases and J by 3 bases, leaving 7 bases between them. The CDR3 spans 13 residues. Germline V gives CDR1 MDHEN, CDR2 SYDVKM. CDR3 DNA sequence: TGTGCCAGCAGTTTACCAGCCGAAGAGACCCAGTACTTC. Translating it yields CASSLPAEETQYF.

This sequence joins TRBV20-1 and TRBJ2-7; 11 nucleotides line up with TRBD2. The germline gives CDR1 DFQATT, CDR2 SNEGSKA (reference sequence). The J segment lost 6 bases and the V segment lost 6 bases, leaving 10 bases of the junction unmatched. The CDR3 contains 14 residues. As DNA, the CDR3 is TGCAGTGCCGCCGTTACTAGCGGGGGAGGCGAGCAGTACTTC. Its translation: CSAAVTSGGGEQYF.

This clonotype showed up many times. The chain recombines TRBV7-9 with TRBJ1-5; D might be TRBD1 (6 bases). The CDR3 contains 15 residues. The V end was cut by 1 base, the J end by 5 bases, with 12 bases between. Germline values: CDR1 SEHNR, CDR2 FQNEAQ (reference sequence). The CDR3 nucleotides are TGTGCCAGCAGCTTAGTGGGCAGGGGCTATCAGCCCCAGCATTTT. It codes for CASSLVGRGYQPQHF.

This chain links TRBV7-3 with TRBJ2-1; D might be TRBD2 (5 bases). The J call is doubtful: the DNA matches TRBJ2-7 better. This CDR3 spans 15 amino acids. The germline V gene has CDR1 SGHTA and CDR2 FQGTGA. CDR3 bases: TGTGCCAGCAGCTCCCCAGTGGGAGAGAGCAATGAGCAGTACTTC. It is translated as CASSSPVGESNEQYF.

The rearrangement joins TRBV6-5 to TRBJ2-7; no firm D call. Trimming pared 5 bases from V and 2 bases from J, leaving 7 bases between. The germline gives CDR1 MNHEY, CDR2 SVGAGI. The CDR3 totals 12 residues. The CDR3: CASSETAYEQYF. CDR3 coding DNA: TGTGCCAGCAGTGAGACGGCCTACGAGCAGTACTTC.

CDR3 in amino acids: CARRLARIQETQYF. CDR3 nucleotide sequence: TGCGCCAGGCGACTAGCGAGGATCCAAGAGACCCAGTACTTC. The rearrangement links TRBV4-1 to TRBJ2-5; TRBD2 matches 8 bases. The germline V gene encodes CDR1 MGHRA and CDR2 YSYEKL. This CDR3 region has 14 residues. V dropped 9 bases and J dropped 1; count of bases not matched to a gene: 7.